This T cell receptor beta chain was sequenced during a study of cytomegalovirus exposure and HLA in healthy donors. At the level of the study: Earlier work reported approximately 100 million unique TCR beta sequences from about 170 million T cells.

Whole-study findings and limits: An apparent linkage of common viral pathogens to several of the most significant clusters emerged in a later analysis.

The CDR3 has 16 amino acids. Germline values: CDR1 LGHNA, CDR2 YNFKEQ. V lost 3 bases to trimming and J lost 4 bases; unmatched junction nucleotides: 10. With 60 Vbeta and 13 Jbeta primers, the PCR was carried out. Generated by immunoSEQ multiplex PCR, the TCRdb table keeps only in-frame clones and is missing some. The profile shows approximately 150,000 clones, roughly 79% of them singletons. A note on this clone: The antigen remains undetermined.

The source is a woman aged 25 to 39 in good health and CMV-seronegative. The gene calls are TRBV4-2 and TRBJ2-5; TRBD1 matches 8 bases. The specimen sequenced was PBMCs. CDR3 coding DNA: TGTGCCAGCAGCCAGGGGGGACAGGATCTTGGAGAGACCCAGTACTTC. Translating gives CASSQGGQDLGETQYF.